This TCR beta chain was sequenced for a study of T cell responses to AZD1222 COVID-19 vaccine. General study findings and limits: Clonal diversity was possibly underestimated, and the donors were mostly white British, with more females. In all cases, repertoires were sampled only after the peak T cell response.

This clone was detected only a few times. Its antigen remains unknown. Repertoires were generated with immunoSEQ multiplex PCR, while TCRdb's copy carries only in-frame clones and drops some. The sample holds approximately 43,000 clones, approximately 88% seen once. It was second doses at about 4 or about 12 weeks that were pooled. Sequencing was performed on peripheral blood, taken 28 days after the second AZD1222 dose. The TCR was taken from an adult who received the AZD1222 COVID-19 vaccine.

The CDR3 nucleotides read TGTGCCAGCAGCGTAGACCAGGGGACAGGGGCTTTCTATGGCTACACCTTC. Translation: CASSVDQGTGAFYGYTF. The chain joins TRBV9 to TRBJ1-2; 10 nucleotides line up with TRBD1. The CDR3 is 17 residues long. V lost 0 bases and J lost 4; bases outside the gene matches: 9. Germline values: CDR1 SGDLS, CDR2 YYNGEE. Full variable domain (outside the CDR3, taken from reference TRBV9 and TRBJ1-2): DSGVTQTPKHLITATGQRVTLRCSPRSGDLSVYWYQQSLDQGLQFLIQYYNGEERAKGNILERFSAQQFPDLHSELNLSSLELGDSALYFCASSVDQGTGAFYGYTFGSGTRLTVV.